Shown below are 15 T cell receptor beta chains from a single sample sequenced in a study of blood T cell repertoires in COVID-19. Only in-frame clones appear in the TCRdb table, and some are missing; sequencing was by immunoSEQ multiplex PCR. The sample lists around 150,000 clones; approximately 80% were seen once. Input material: peripheral blood. The receptors derive from a man in his fifties or sixties with acute or convalescent COVID-19.

The rearrangement uses TRBV29-1 and TRBJ1-5; D is unresolved. Germline CDR1 and CDR2: SQVTM and ANQGSEA. The CDR3 is 12 amino acids. The V end lost 6 bases, the J end lost 7 bases, and 13 bases lay between the germline ends. In nucleotides, the CDR3 is TGCAGCGTCCGGGGTGCTGGGCAGCCCCAGCATTTT. Amino acids: CSVRGAGQPQHF.

A single count supports this clone. The V call is TRBV4-1, the J call TRBJ1-1, with a possible D match to TRBD1 (6 bases). Per germline, CDR1 MGHRA and CDR2 YSYEKL. Trimming removed 8 bases at V and 1 base at J, with 20 bases between. There are 16 residues in the CDR3. The CDR3: CASVSQYRDKNTEAFF. The DNA for the CDR3 is TGCGCCAGCGTATCCCAATATCGGGACAAGAACACTGAAGCTTTCTTT.

To note about this clone: Other DNA sequences within the sample encode an identical CDR3. This chain uses TRBV5-1 with TRBJ2-3, with TRBD1 matching 10 bases. The CDR3 contains 15 residues. Germline values: CDR1 SGHRS, CDR2 YFSETQ. J was trimmed by 2 bases and V by 3 bases; bases with no gene match: 3. DNA for the CDR3: TGCGCCAGCAGCTGGGGACAGGGGTTCACAGATACGCAGTATTTT. It encodes CASSWGQGFTDTQYF.

The rearrangement uses TRBV15 and TRBJ2-5; 9 nucleotides agree with TRBD1. This CDR3 region has 15 residues. The germline V gene encodes CDR1 LNHNV and CDR2 YYDKDF (reference sequence). The V segment lost 5 bases and the J segment 4 bases; nucleotides outside the gene matches: 8. The CDR3 DNA reads TGTGCCACCAGCGAACCGGGACAGGGTGGAGAGACCCAGTACTTC. Residues: CATSEPGQGGETQYF.

V gene TRBV5-1 combines with J gene TRBJ1-1, with 10 positions matching TRBD1. Germline-derived CDR1 and CDR2 are SGHRS and YFSETQ. Losses at the gene ends were 4 bases for V and 3 bases for J; bases not matched to a gene: 6. The CDR3 spans 15 residues. CDR3 sequence reads: CASSKRTGGDTEAFF. CDR3 DNA sequence: TGCGCCAGCAGCAAGAGGACAGGGGGTGACACTGAAGCTTTCTTT.

The rearrangement links TRBV9 to TRBJ2-5; TRBD2 agrees at 10 bases. V trimming: 2 bases; J trimming: 2 bases; junction bases outside the gene matches: 3. The CDR3 contains 15 residues. The germline V gene encodes CDR1 SGDLS and CDR2 YYNGEE. CDR3 residues: CASSVRTSGQETQYF. In DNA form, the CDR3 reads TGTGCCAGCAGCGTCAGGACTAGCGGACAAGAGACCCAGTACTTC.

The chain links TRBV6-5 to TRBJ1-4, with TRBD1 matching over 9 bases. Per the germline V gene, CDR1 is MNHEY and CDR2 is SVGAGI. The J segment lost 14 bases and the V segment lost 3 bases, leaving 7 bases of the junction unmatched. The CDR3 has 13 amino acids. CDR3 region: CASSYDTGGYLFF. The CDR3 DNA reads TGTGCCAGCAGTTATGATACAGGGGGCTATCTGTTTTTT.

The J gene is TRBJ1-3, the V gene TRBV6-5; the match to TRBD1 covers 7 bases. Germline V lookup: CDR1 MNHEY, CDR2 SVGAGI. This CDR3 has 14 amino acids. J was trimmed by 2 bases and V by 6 bases; bases with no gene match: 4. DNA for the CDR3: TGTGCCAGCAGACAGGGGAAGGCTGGAAACACCATATATTTT. Protein product: CASRQGKAGNTIYF.

V and J are TRBV9 and TRBJ2-4; 10 nucleotides line up with TRBD2. This CDR3 region has 13 residues. Looked up from germline, CDR1 is SGDLS and CDR2 is YYNGEE. J lost 13 bases, V lost 3 bases, and 7 bases had no gene match. The CDR3 is CASSADLAGVQYF. The CDR3 nucleotides read TGTGCCAGCAGCGCAGATCTAGCGGGGGTACAGTACTTC.

This clone was detected once. This chain joins TRBV3-1 (or the pseudogene TRBV3-2) and TRBJ1-1, with D possibly being TRBD1 (6 bases). The CDR3 is 14 residues long. The V gene's germline CDR1 is LGHDT and CDR2 YNNKEL (reference sequence). Trimming removed 4 bases at V and 0 bases at J, with 9 bases between. This chain's CDR3 is CASSPTGMNTEAFF. CDR3 DNA sequence: TGTGCCAGCAGCCCGACAGGCATGAACACTGAAGCTTTCTTT.

V usage is TRBV24-1 and J usage is TRBJ1-5; 8 bases match TRBD1. CDR1 and CDR2 (germline): KGHDR, SFDVKD. V was pared by 4 bases and J by 4 bases, with 2 bases of the junction left unmatched. CDR3 length: 14 residues. The CDR3 loop is CATSDGQGNQPQHF. DNA of the CDR3: TGTGCCACCAGTGACGGACAGGGAAATCAGCCCCAGCATTTT.

This CDR3 is CASSTQGINEKLFF. In DNA form, the CDR3 reads TGTGCCAGCAGTACCCAGGGGATTAATGAAAAACTGTTTTTT. This sequence joins TRBV2 and TRBJ1-4; D perhaps matches TRBD1 (6 bases). The CDR3 is 14 residues long. The germline V gene has CDR1 SNHLY and CDR2 FYNNEI. V lost 5 bases and J 4 bases, leaving 11 bases between the germline ends.

The CDR3, as DNA: TGTGCCTGGAGTGACTCGGCCTGGAGCTCTGGAAACACCATATATTTT. Encoded protein: CAWSDSAWSSGNTIYF. The gene calls are TRBV30 and TRBJ1-3; D remains ambiguous. Trimming took off 1 base at V and 0 bases at J, with 13 bases between the two ends. CDR1 is GTSNPN and CDR2 is SVGIG in the germline V gene (reference sequence). The CDR3 sequence is 16 residues long. The variable domain in full, completed from reference TRBV30 and TRBJ1-3, reads SQTIHQWPATLVQPVGSPLSLECTVEGTSNPNLYWYRQAAGRGLQLLFYSVGIGQISSEVPQNLSASRPQDRQFILSSKKLLLSDSGFYLCAWSDSAWSSGNTIYFGEGSWLTVV.

The chain recombines TRBV7-6 with TRBJ1-6; D remains ambiguous. Germline V gene lookup returns CDR1 SGHVS and CDR2 FNYEAQ. Trimming shortened V by 1 base and J by 5 bases, and 3 bases separated the two germline ends. This CDR3 has 13 residues. The CDR3 region has the DNA TGTGCCAGCAGCTTAGGCGATAATTCACCCCTCCACTTT. Its protein is CASSLGDNSPLHF.

The V call is TRBV5-6, the J call TRBJ1-5; 10 bases agree with TRBD1. CDR3 length equals 16 residues. CDR1 and CDR2 from the germline V gene are SGHDT and YYEEEE. Trimming removed 5 bases from V and 0 bases from J; junction bases left unmatched: 5. The CDR3 bases are TGTGCCAGCAGTAGGGACAGGGGAGATAGCAATCAGCCCCAGCATTTT. It yields the protein CASSRDRGDSNQPQHF.